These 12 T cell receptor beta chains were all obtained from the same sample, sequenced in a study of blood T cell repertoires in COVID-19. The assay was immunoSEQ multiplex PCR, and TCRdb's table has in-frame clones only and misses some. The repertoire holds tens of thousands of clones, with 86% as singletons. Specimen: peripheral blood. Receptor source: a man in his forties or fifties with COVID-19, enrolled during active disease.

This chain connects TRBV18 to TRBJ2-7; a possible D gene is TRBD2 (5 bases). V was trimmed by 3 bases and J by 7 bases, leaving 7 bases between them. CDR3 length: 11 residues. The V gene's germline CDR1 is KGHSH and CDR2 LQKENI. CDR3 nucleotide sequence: TGTGCCAGCTCACCGAGGGATGAGCAGTACTTC. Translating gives CASSPRDEQYF. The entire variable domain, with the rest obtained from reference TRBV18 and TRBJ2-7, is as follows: NAGVMQNPRHLVRRRGQEARLRCSPMKGHSHVYWYRQLPEEGLKFMVYLQKENIIDESGMPKERFSAEFPKEGPSILRIQQVVRGDSAAYFCASSPRDEQYFGPGTRLTVT.

The chain's CDR3 is CASSHADRMLSEAFF. For the CDR3, the DNA is TGCGCCAGCAGCCACGCCGACAGGATGTTGTCTGAAGCTTTCTTT. V and J are TRBV5-1 and TRBJ1-1; TRBD1 is a possible D gene (6 bases). V was clipped by 4 bases and J by 6 bases, with 19 bases between them. There are 15 residues in the CDR3. Germline CDR1 and CDR2: SGHRS and YFSETQ. Drawing the rest from reference TRBV5-1 and TRBJ1-1, the complete variable domain is KAGVTQTPRYLIKTRGQQVTLSCSPISGHRSVSWYQQTPGQGLQFLFEYFSETQRNKGNFPGRFSGRQFSNSRSEMNVSTLELGDSALYLCASSHADRMLSEAFFGQGTRLTVV.

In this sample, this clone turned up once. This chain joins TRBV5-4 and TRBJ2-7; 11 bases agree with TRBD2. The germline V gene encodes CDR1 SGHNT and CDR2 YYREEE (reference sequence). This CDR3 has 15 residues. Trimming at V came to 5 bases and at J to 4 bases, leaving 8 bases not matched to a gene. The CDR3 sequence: CASSFGTSGEYEQYF. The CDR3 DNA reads TGTGCCAGCAGTTTTGGGACTAGCGGAGAATACGAGCAGTACTTC.

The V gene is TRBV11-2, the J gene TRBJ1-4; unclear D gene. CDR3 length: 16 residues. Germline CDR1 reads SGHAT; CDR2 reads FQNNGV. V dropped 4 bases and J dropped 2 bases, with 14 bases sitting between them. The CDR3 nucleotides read TGTGCCAGCAGCTCAAGAGCGAGGAGCACTAATGAAAAACTGTTTTTT. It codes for CASSSRARSTNEKLFF.

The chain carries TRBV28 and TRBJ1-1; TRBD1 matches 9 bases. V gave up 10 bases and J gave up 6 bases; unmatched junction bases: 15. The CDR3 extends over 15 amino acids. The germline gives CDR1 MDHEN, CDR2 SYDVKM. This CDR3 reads CATLTGGNSSPEAFF. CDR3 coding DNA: TGTGCCACCCTGACAGGGGGGAATAGCTCCCCTGAAGCTTTCTTT.

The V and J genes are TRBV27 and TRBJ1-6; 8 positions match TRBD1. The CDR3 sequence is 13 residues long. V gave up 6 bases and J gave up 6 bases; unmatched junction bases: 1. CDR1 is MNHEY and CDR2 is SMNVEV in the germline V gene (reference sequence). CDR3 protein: CASRTGANSPLHF. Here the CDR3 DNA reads TGTGCCAGCAGGACAGGGGCTAATTCACCCCTCCACTTT.

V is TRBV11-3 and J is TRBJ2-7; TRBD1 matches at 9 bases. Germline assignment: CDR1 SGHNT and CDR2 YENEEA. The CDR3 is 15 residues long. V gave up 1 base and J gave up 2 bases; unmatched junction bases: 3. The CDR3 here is CASSLVGTGTYEQYF. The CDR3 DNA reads TGTGCCAGCAGCTTAGTTGGGACAGGGACCTACGAGCAGTACTTC.

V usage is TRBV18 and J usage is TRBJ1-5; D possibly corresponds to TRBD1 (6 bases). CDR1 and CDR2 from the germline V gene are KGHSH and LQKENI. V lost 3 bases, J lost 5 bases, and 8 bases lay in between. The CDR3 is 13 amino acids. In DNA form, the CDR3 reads TGTGCCAGCTCACCTAGACAGGATCAGCCCCAGCATTTT. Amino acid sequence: CASSPRQDQPQHF.

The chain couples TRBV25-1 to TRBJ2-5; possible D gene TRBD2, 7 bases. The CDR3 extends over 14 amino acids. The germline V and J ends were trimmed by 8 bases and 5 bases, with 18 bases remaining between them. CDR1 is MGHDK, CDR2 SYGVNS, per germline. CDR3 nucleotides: TGTGCCAGCGGGCAGAGGGGGGGAGGTGAGACCCAGTACTTC. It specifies CASGQRGGGETQYF.

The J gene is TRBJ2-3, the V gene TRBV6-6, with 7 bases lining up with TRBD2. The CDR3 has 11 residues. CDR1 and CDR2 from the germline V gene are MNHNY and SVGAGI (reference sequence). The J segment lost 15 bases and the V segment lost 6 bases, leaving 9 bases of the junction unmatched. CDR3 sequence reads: CASSPSGTHYF. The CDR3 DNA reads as TGTGCCAGCAGCCCTAGCGGTACCCATTATTTT.

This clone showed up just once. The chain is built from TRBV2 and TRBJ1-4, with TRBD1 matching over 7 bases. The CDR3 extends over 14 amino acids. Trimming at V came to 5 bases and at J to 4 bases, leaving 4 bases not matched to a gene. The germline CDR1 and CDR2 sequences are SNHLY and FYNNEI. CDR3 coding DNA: TGTGCCAGCAGTAAACAGGGGAATAATGAAAAACTGTTTTTT. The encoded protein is CASSKQGNNEKLFF.

CDR3 nucleotide sequence: TGTGCCAGTAGTCTCCAGGCGGGTGGCATTCAGTACTTC. Its translation is CASSLQAGGIQYF. The chain carries TRBV19 and TRBJ2-4; D may be TRBD2 (5 bases). V shed 5 bases and J shed 9 bases, with 14 bases lying between them. Germline-derived CDR1 and CDR2 are LNHDA and SQIVND (reference sequence). CDR3 length: 13 residues.